Shown below are 3 T cell receptor beta chains from a single sample sequenced in a study of shared clonotypes between healthy human individuals. Sequencing was performed with immunoSEQ multiplex PCR; in TCRdb, only in-frame clones are kept and a portion is missing. The sample records around 200,000 clones, around 63% being singletons. Specimen: memory CD4+ T cells sorted from blood. The subset was: CD45RA-negative fraction. These receptors were taken from a man aged 25-40 years in good health.

The DNA for the CDR3 is TGCGCCAGCAGCATGGGACAGCAAGAGACCCAGTACTTC. Translated, it gives CASSMGQQETQYF. The chain combines TRBV5-1 with TRBJ2-5; TRBD1 matches at 7 bases. Germline-derived CDR1 and CDR2 are SGHRS and YFSETQ. The V and J ends lost 4 bases and 2 bases, in that order; junction bases with no gene match: 2. This CDR3 is 13 amino acids long.

The V gene is TRBV27, the J gene TRBJ2-1; the D is unclear. The V gene's germline CDR1 is MNHEY and CDR2 SMNVEV (reference sequence). Trimming took 3 bases from V and 3 from J, leaving 9 bases between them. This CDR3 has 14 residues. This chain's CDR3 is CASSLAGYYNEQFF. The CDR3, as DNA: TGTGCCAGCAGTTTGGCAGGTTACTACAATGAGCAGTTCTTC.

This clone has just a few counts. The chain combines TRBV25-1 with TRBJ2-2; D call uncertain. With 3 bases removed from V and 2 bases from J, the gap between germline ends came to 7 bases. There are 14 residues in the CDR3. Germline V gene data show CDR1 as MGHDK and CDR2 as SYGVNS. The CDR3, as DNA: TGTGCCAGCAGTGAGGTTCTAAACACCGGGGAGCTGTTTTTT. Protein product: CASSEVLNTGELFF.